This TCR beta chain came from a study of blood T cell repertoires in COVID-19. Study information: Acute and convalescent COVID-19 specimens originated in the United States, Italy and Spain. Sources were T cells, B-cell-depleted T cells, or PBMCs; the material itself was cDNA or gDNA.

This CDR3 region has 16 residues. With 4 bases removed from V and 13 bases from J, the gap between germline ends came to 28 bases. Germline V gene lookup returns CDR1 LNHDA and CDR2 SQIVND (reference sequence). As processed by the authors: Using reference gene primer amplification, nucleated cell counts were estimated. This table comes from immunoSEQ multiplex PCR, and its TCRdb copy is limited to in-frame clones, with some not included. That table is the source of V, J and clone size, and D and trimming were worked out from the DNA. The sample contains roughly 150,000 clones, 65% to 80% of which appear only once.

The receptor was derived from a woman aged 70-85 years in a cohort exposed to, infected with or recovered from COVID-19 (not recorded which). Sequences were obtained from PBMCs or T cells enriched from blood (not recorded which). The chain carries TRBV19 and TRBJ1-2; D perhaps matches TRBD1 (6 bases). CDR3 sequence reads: CASSTLSTGSGPRSTF. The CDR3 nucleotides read TGTGCCAGTAGTACCCTATCCACAGGGTCTGGACCGCGCAGCACCTTC.